What follows are 13 T cell receptor beta chains derived from one specimen sequenced in a study of human T cells and chemical hapten exposure. TCRdb ran MiXCR on the RACE reads and lists one entry per CDR3 protein. The data show about 81,000 distinct CDR3 sequences, around 9.6% seen once. Regarding time point: patch test 2, 6 weeks after DPC sensitization. Stated treatment: therapeutic diphenylcyclopropenone sensitization with weekly scalp DPC. Source: whole blood, taken in connection with sensitization to the hapten diphenylcyclopropenone (DPC). All receptors derive from a woman in her twenties or thirties with alopecia areata. Some clones in this sample may be carry-over from other donors' samples.

This clonotype was seen ten or more times. The rearrangement joins TRBV9 to TRBJ2-5; possibly TRBD2 for D (6 bases). CDR1 SGDLS and CDR2 YYNGEE come from the germline V gene. V lost 2 bases and J 0 bases, leaving 8 bases between the germline ends. This CDR3 has 14 amino acids. This chain's CDR3 is CASSVSGDQETQYF. The CDR3 DNA sequence: TGTGCCAGCAGCGTCTCGGGGGACCAAGAGACCCAGTACTTC.

This clonotype was observed a handful of times. The V call is TRBV30, the J call TRBJ1-1, with a tentative D call TRBD1 (5 bases). The germline V and J ends were trimmed by 2 bases and 0 bases, with 10 bases remaining between them. CDR1 is GTSNPN, CDR2 SVGIG, per germline (reference sequence). The CDR3 covers 14 residues. The CDR3 here is CAWSMGRLNTEAFF. The DNA for the CDR3 is TGTGCCTGGAGTATGGGACGTCTGAACACTGAAGCTTTCTTT.

This clonotype has a count of ten or more. The genes are TRBV6-5 and TRBJ2-1; 13 bases fit TRBD2. The CDR3 spans 16 residues. Germline V gives CDR1 MNHEY, CDR2 SVGAGI. V was clipped by 5 bases and J by 4 bases; unmatched bases: 5. The CDR3 loop is CASSRVTSGGYNEQFF. CDR3 nucleotides: TGTGCCAGCAGTCGAGTGACTAGCGGGGGGTACAATGAGCAGTTCTTC.

V usage is TRBV20-1 and J usage is TRBJ2-3, with TRBD2 identical over 7 bases. V dropped 5 bases and J dropped 1; count of bases not matched to a gene: 9. CDR3 length: 15 amino acids. The germline V gene encodes CDR1 DFQATT and CDR2 SNEGSKA (reference sequence). CDR3 region: CSAEKRGVGTDTQYF. CDR3 bases: TGCAGTGCTGAAAAACGGGGGGTTGGCACAGATACGCAGTATTTT.

This clonotype was seen a handful of times. V is TRBV5-4 and J is TRBJ2-5, with 7 bases matching TRBD2. CDR1 and CDR2 (germline): SGHNT, YYREEE (reference sequence). V was pared by 0 bases and J by 4 bases, with 6 bases of the junction left unmatched. The CDR3 loop spans 15 amino acids. The CDR3, as DNA: TGTGCCAGCAGCTTGGATCCAGCGGGGCGAGAGACCCAGTACTTC. It codes for CASSLDPAGRETQYF.

This clonotype was observed many times. CDR3 sequence (DNA): TGTGCCATCAGTGTCGGGACCGAGACCGGGGAGCTGTTTTTT. Encoded protein: CAISVGTETGELFF. V is TRBV10-3 and J is TRBJ2-2; the D call may be TRBD1 or TRBD2 (5 bases each). Looked up from germline, CDR1 is ENHRY and CDR2 is SYGVKD. V lost 4 bases and J lost 5, with 11 bases in between. The CDR3 spans 14 residues.

This clonotype was counted ten times or more. The gene calls are TRBV11-2 and TRBJ1-1; no clear D. The CDR3 consists of 15 residues. Per the germline V gene, CDR1 is SGHAT and CDR2 is FQNNGV. With 0 bases removed from V and 1 base from J, the gap between germline ends came to 9 bases. CDR3 in DNA: TGTGCCAGCAGCTTAGATAGAGTGGCGAACACTGAAGCTTTCTTT. It translates to CASSLDRVANTEAFF.

This clonotype was detected ten times or more. This chain uses TRBV29-1 with TRBJ2-7, with D perhaps TRBD2 (6 bases). CDR1 is SQVTM, CDR2 ANQGSEA, per germline. Trimming removed 3 bases from V and 2 bases from J, with 11 bases in between. The CDR3 consists of 13 residues. CDR3 coding DNA: TGCAGCGTTGAGGGGCGGGGAACCTACGAGCAGTACTTC. This codes for CSVEGRGTYEQYF.

The V call is TRBV5-1, the J call TRBJ2-3; 14 bases line up with TRBD2. Germline V gives CDR1 SGHRS, CDR2 YFSETQ. The CDR3 runs to 16 residues. The V and J ends lost 4 bases and 3 bases, in that order; junction bases with no gene match: 4. CDR3 region: CASSPWTSGRTDTQYF. The CDR3 nucleotides are TGCGCCAGCAGCCCATGGACTAGCGGGAGGACAGATACGCAGTATTTT. Looking up the rest from reference TRBV5-1 and TRBJ2-3 gives the full variable domain: KAGVTQTPRYLIKTRGQQVTLSCSPISGHRSVSWYQQTPGQGLQFLFEYFSETQRNKGNFPGRFSGRQFSNSRSEMNVSTLELGDSALYLCASSPWTSGRTDTQYFGPGTRLTVL.

This clonotype turned up a few times. V gene TRBV5-6 combines with J gene TRBJ2-5; maybe TRBD2 (5 bases). The V gene lost 3 bases and the J gene lost 2 bases, with 11 bases spanning the gap. This CDR3 spans 14 amino acids. CDR1 is SGHDT and CDR2 is YYEEEE in the germline V gene. CDR3 sequence (DNA): TGTGCCAGCAGCTCCCTCAGACTACAAGAGACCCAGTACTTC. Protein sequence: CASSSLRLQETQYF.

This clonotype was counted a few times. This chain connects TRBV6-2 or TRBV6-3 to TRBJ1-6; D may be TRBD1 (6 bases). This CDR3 is 12 amino acids long. Per germline, CDR1 MNHEY and CDR2 SVGEGT. Deletions cut 8 bases from V and 10 bases from J, with 12 bases between. CDR3 in DNA: TGTGCCAGCCGAAAGGGGGACTCACCCCTCCACTTT. Its protein is CASRKGDSPLHF.

This clonotype was counted many times. The rearrangement links TRBV20-1 to TRBJ2-5, with D possibly matching TRBD1 (7 bases). CDR1 and CDR2 (germline): DFQATT, SNEGSKA (reference sequence). Trimming pared 2 bases from V and 1 base from J, leaving 14 bases between. This CDR3 contains 15 residues. CDR3 DNA: TGCAGTGCTAGATTGCGGGGACAGCCCCAAGAGACCCAGTACTTC. As protein: CSARLRGQPQETQYF.

This clonotype was recorded at least ten times. The chain carries TRBV7-8 and TRBJ1-1, with a weak D call TRBD1 (5 bases). The CDR3 is made up of 15 amino acids. CDR1 is SGHVS, CDR2 FQNEAQ, per germline. Trimming stripped 4 bases from V and 5 bases from J, with 17 bases between. The DNA of the CDR3 is TGTGCCAGCAGCTCCAGCGGGGGGAGGGGAACTGAAGCTTTCTTT. Amino acids: CASSSSGGRGTEAFF.